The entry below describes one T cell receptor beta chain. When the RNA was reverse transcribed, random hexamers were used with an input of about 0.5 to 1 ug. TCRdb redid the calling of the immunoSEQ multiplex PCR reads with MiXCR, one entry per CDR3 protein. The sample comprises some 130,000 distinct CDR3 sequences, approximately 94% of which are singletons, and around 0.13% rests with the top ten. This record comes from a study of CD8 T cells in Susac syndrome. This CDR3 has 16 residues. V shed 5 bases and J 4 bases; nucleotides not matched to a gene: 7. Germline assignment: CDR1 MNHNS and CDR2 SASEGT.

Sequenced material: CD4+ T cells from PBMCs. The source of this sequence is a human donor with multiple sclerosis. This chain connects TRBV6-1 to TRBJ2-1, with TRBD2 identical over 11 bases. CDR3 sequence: CASSRLAGGPYNEQFF. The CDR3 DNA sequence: TGTGCCAGCAGTCGGTTAGCGGGGGGGCCTTACAATGAGCAGTTCTTC.